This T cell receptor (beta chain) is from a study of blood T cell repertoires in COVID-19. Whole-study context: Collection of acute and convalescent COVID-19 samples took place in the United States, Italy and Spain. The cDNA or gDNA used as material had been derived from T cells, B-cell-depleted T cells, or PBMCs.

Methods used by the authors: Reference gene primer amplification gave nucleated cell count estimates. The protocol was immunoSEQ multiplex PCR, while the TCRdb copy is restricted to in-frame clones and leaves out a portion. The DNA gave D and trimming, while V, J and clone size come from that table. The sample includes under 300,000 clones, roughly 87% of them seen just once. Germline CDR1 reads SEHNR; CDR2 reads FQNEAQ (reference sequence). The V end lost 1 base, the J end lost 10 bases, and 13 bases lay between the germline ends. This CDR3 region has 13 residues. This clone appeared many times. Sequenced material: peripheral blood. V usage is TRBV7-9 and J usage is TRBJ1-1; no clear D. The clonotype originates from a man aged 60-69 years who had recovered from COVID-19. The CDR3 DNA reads TGTGCCAGCAGCTTAGACACCGGACTTCGAGCTTTCTTT. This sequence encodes CASSLDTGLRAFF.